This T cell receptor beta chain was retrieved from a study of blood T cell repertoires in COVID-19. Turning to the study itself: The United States, Italy and Spain provided the acute and convalescent COVID-19 samples. T cells, B-cell-depleted T cells, or PBMCs provided the cDNA or gDNA that served as material.

Under the authors' procedure: Reference gene primers were amplified, and this amplification served to estimate nucleated cell counts. The protocol was immunoSEQ multiplex PCR, while the TCRdb copy is restricted to in-frame clones and leaves out a portion. Clone size and the V and J calls come from that table; the DNA yielded D and trimming. The table lists fewer than 300,000 clones, around 86% of them singletons, with over 1.2% in the top ten. Germline V gene data show CDR1 as KGHSH and CDR2 as LQKENI. This CDR3 region has 16 residues. Trimming cost V 4 bases and J 0 bases; bases outside gene matches: 4.

V and J are TRBV18 and TRBJ2-3; 10 nucleotides agree with TRBD1. The clonotype was recovered from a woman aged 35 to 49 who had recovered from COVID-19. Sequenced material: peripheral blood. Written as DNA, the CDR3 is TGTGCCAGCTCACGACGACAGGGGGCAAGCACAGATACGCAGTATTTT. Amino acid sequence: CASSRRQGASTDTQYF.